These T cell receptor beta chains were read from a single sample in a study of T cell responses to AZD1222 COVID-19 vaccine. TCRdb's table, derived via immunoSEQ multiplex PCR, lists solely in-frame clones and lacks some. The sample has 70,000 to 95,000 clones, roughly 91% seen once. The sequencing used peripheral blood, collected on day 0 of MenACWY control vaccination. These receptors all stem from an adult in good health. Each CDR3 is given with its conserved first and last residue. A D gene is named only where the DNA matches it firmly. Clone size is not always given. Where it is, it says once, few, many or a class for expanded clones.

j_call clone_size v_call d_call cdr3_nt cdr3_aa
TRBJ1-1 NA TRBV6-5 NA TGTGCCAGCAGTTACGGGGGCTTGAACACTGAAGCTTTCTTT CASSYGGLNTEAFF
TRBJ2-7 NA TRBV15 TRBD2 TGTGCCACCAGCAGAATCGCGGGGGGATACTCCTACGAGCAGTACTTC CATSRIAGGYSYEQYF
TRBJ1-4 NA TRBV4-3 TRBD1 TGCGCCAGCAGCCCAGGGGACAGGGATAATGAAAAACTGTTTTTT CASSPGDRDNEKLFF
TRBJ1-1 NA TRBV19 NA TGTGCCAGTAGTATATTTACCAAGGGAGCTGAAGCTTTCTTT CASSIFTKGAEAFF
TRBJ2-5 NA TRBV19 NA TGTGCCAGTAGTAGGGGGGAAGAGACCCAGTACTTC CASSRGEETQYF
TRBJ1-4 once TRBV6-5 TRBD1 TGTGCCAGCAGGCAGGGGGGCTCGATCGAAAAACTGTTTTTT CASRQGGSIEKLFF
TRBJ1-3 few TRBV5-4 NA TGTGCCAGCAGCTTGGATGACAGCCTCTCTGGAAACACCATATATTTT CASSLDDSLSGNTIYF
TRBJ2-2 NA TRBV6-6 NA TGTGCCAGCAGTGGGACTTACACCGGGGAGCTGTTTTTT CASSGTYTGELFF
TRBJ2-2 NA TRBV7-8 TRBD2 TGTGCCAGCAGCAGGGGACTAGCGGGGGTCGGGGAGCTGTTTTTT CASSRGLAGVGELFF
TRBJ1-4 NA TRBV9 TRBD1 TGTGCCAGCAGCCCCAGGGCAGGGGGCGCCTCAGGTGAAAAACTGTTTTTT CASSPRAGGASGEKLFF
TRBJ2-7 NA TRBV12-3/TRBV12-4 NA TGTGCCAGCAGTTACGCCCCCTACGAGCAGTACTTC CASSYAPYEQYF
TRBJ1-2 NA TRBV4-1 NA TGCGCCAGCAGTCCGGACGGCCTCGGGGGCTACACCTTC CASSPDGLGGYTF
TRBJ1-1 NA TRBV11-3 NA TGTGCCAGCAGAAGCACGGGGGGCACTGAAGCTTTCTTT CASRSTGGTEAFF
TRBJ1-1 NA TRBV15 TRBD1 TGTGCCACCAGACCGGACAGGGGGTGGAAAGAAGCTTTCTTT CATRPDRGWKEAFF
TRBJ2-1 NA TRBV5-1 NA TGCGCCAGCAGCTTCGGGTCCGGGGGCGTCTACAATGAGCAGTTCTTC CASSFGSGGVYNEQFF
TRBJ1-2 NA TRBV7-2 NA TGTGCCAGCAGCTTAGGGCAGGGGTATGGCTACACCTTC CASSLGQGYGYTF
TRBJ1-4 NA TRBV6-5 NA TGTGCCAGCAGCCGGGACAAAGAAAAACTGTTTTTT CASSRDKEKLFF
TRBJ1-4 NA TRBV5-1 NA TGCGCCAGCAGCCCGACAGGTGATAATGAAAAACTGTTTTTT CASSPTGDNEKLFF
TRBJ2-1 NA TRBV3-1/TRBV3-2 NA TGTGCCAGCAGCTCTCCGGGACTTGAGAATGAGCAGTTCTTC CASSSPGLENEQFF
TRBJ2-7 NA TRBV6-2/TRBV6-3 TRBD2 TGTGCCAGCAGTTACCTCGAAGCGGGGGGGCGAGTCGAGCAGTACTTC CASSYLEAGGRVEQYF
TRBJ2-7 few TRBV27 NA TGTGCCAGCAGTATTGACAGGCGCTCCTACGAGCAGTACTTC CASSIDRRSYEQYF
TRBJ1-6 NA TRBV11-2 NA TGTGCCAGCAGTCCGGCAGCCTATAATTCACCCCTCCACTTT CASSPAAYNSPLHF
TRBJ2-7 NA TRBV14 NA TGTGCCAGCAGCCAGCAACTCTCTACCTACGAGCAGTACTTC CASSQQLSTYEQYF
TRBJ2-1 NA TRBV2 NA TGTGCCAGCGGGGGGGGCCAGAGCTCCTACAATGAGCAGTTCTTC CASGGGQSSYNEQFF